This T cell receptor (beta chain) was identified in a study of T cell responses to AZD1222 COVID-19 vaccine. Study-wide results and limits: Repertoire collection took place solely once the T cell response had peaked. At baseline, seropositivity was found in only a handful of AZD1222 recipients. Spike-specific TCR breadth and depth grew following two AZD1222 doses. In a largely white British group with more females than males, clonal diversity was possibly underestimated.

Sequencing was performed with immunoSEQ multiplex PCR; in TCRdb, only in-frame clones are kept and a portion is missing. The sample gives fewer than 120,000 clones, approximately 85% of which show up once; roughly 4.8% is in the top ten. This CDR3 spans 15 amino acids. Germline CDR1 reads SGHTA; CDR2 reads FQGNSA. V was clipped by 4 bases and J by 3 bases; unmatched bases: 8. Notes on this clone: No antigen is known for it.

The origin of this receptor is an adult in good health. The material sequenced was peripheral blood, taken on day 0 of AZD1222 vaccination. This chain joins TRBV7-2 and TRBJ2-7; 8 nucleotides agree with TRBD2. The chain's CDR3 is CASSYGGLEIYEQYF. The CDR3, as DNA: TGTGCCAGCAGCTATGGGGGACTAGAAATCTACGAGCAGTACTTC.